This T cell receptor beta chain was retrieved from a study of T-cell memory formation after mild COVID-19. Study observations and caveats: There was no confirmation that second-wave clones peaking on day 37 were SARS-CoV-2 specific. Clones that contracted clustered mainly in CM and EM if CD4+ and in EMRA if CD8+. A second wave expanding day 15 to 37 was CD4+-biased; contracting clones were balanced.

TCRdb reprocessed the 5' RACE reads with MiXCR, giving one entry per CDR3 protein. The sample yields 400,000 to 450,000 distinct CDR3 sequences, roughly 18% seen once. This clonotype occurred a few times. What it binds is unknown. The germline gives CDR1 SGHAT, CDR2 FQNNGV. V lost 0 bases and J lost 9, with 8 bases in between. This CDR3 is built from 12 residues. The origin of this receptor is a man younger than 30 who had mild COVID-19 (a few samples of this study predate the infection). Cell type and time point are not known. Sequenced material: PBMCs or a T cell subset sorted from them (not recorded which). The V and J genes are TRBV11-2 and TRBJ2-5; D is tentatively TRBD1 or TRBD2 (5 bases each). This CDR3 is CASSLDGGAQYF. For the CDR3, the DNA is TGTGCCAGCAGCTTAGATGGGGGAGCCCAGTACTTC.